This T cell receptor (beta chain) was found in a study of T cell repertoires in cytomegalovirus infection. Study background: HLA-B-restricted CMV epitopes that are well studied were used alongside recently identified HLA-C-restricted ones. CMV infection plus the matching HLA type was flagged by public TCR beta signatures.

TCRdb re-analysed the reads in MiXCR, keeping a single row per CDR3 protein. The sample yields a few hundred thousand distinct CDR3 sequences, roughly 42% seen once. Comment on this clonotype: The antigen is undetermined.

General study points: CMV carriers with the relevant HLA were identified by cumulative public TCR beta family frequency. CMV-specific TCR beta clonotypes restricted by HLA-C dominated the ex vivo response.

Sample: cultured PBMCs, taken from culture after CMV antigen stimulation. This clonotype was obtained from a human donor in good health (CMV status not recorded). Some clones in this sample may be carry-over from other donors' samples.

CDR3 region: CAISEPSGNTDTQYF. DNA for the CDR3: TGTGCCATCAGTGAGCCTAGCGGAAACACAGATACGCAGTATTTT. The chain uses TRBV10-3 and TRBJ2-3; 7 nucleotides align to TRBD2. This CDR3 is 15 amino acids long. The trim removed 2 bases at V and 2 bases at J, leaving 4 bases unmatched. The V gene's germline CDR1 is ENHRY and CDR2 SYGVKD.